Below are 13 T cell receptor beta chains sequenced from a single sample in a study of T cell repertoires in cytomegalovirus infection. TCRdb used MiXCR to reprocess the reads, holding one entry per CDR3 protein. Of 490,000 or so distinct CDR3 sequences in the sample, over 9% were seen once. The specimen sequenced was PBMCs. The receptors derive from a human donor in good health (CMV status not recorded). Some clones in this sample may be carry-over from other donors' samples.

J is TRBJ2-3 and V is TRBV12-5; D remains ambiguous. This CDR3 region has 14 residues. Between the trimmed V and J ends, which lost 2 bases and 0 bases, there was a span of 6 bases. From germline, CDR1 is LGHNT and CDR2 FRNRAP. CDR3 bases: TGTGCTAGTGGTTTGCCCATTAGCACAGATACGCAGTATTTT. This translates into CASGLPISTDTQYF.

A few counts support this clonotype. The chain carries TRBV18 and TRBJ2-5; D possibly corresponds to TRBD1 (6 bases). V was shortened by 6 bases and J by 5 bases, with 19 bases between the two germline ends. Germline loops: CDR1 KGHSH, CDR2 LQKENI. There are 15 residues in the CDR3. CDR3 sequence: CASSDALQGLETQYF. The CDR3 bases are TGTGCCAGCTCTGACGCACTCCAGGGGCTGGAGACCCAGTACTTC.

The chain is built from TRBV5-4 and TRBJ1-1, with TRBD1 as a possible D gene (6 bases). V gave up 2 bases and J gave up 1 base, with 12 bases separating them. Germline loops: CDR1 SGHNT, CDR2 YYREEE (reference sequence). The CDR3 has 15 amino acids. The CDR3 here is CASSLQGRENTEAFF. CDR3 DNA: TGTGCCAGCAGCTTACAGGGAAGGGAGAACACTGAAGCTTTCTTT.

This clonotype was recorded at least ten times. The J gene is TRBJ1-1, the V gene TRBV11-2, with unresolved D. With 2 bases removed from V and 0 bases from J, the gap between germline ends came to 7 bases. This CDR3 is 14 amino acids long. Germline V gives CDR1 SGHAT, CDR2 FQNNGV. The CDR3 is CASSLNSLNTEAFF. CDR3 DNA sequence: TGTGCCAGCAGCTTAAATAGCTTGAACACTGAAGCTTTCTTT.

This clonotype was picked up many times. The chain joins TRBV2 to TRBJ1-1; maybe TRBD1 (6 bases). Germline V gene sequence: CDR1 SNHLY, CDR2 FYNNEI. The V end was cut by 7 bases, the J end by 1 base, with 16 bases between. The CDR3 sequence is 15 residues long. The CDR3 region has the DNA TGTGCCAGCACTCAAGTGACAGGCTCGAACACTGAAGCTTTCTTT. Translating gives CASTQVTGSNTEAFF.

This clonotype was detected ten times or more. The chain's CDR3 is CASSQTEGTVEAFF. DNA for the CDR3: TGTGCCAGCAGCCAAACGGAGGGGACAGTTGAAGCTTTCTTT. V usage is TRBV4-2 and J usage is TRBJ1-1, with 7 bases identical to TRBD1. This CDR3 spans 14 amino acids. Germline V gene sequence: CDR1 LGHNA, CDR2 YNFKEQ. The J segment lost 7 bases and the V segment lost 2 bases, leaving 7 bases of the junction unmatched.

This clonotype was detected many times. The chain has TRBV19 and TRBJ1-2, with no clear D. Germline V gene data show CDR1 as LNHDA and CDR2 as SQIVND (reference sequence). V lost 4 bases and J lost 6, with 12 bases in between. The CDR3 is made up of 13 amino acids. The CDR3, as DNA: TGTGCCAGTAGTAGGGCAGGCACGGATGGCTACACCTTC. Protein product: CASSRAGTDGYTF.

A remark on this clonotype: Being one base from a much bigger clone, this may be a read error. The rearrangement links TRBV7-4 to TRBJ2-1; 9 nucleotides line up with TRBD2. In germline, CDR1 is SGHVT, CDR2 SQSDAQ. The CDR3 length is 15 residues. CDR3: CVSSFSGSTYNEQFF. CDR3 sequence (DNA): TGTGTCAGCAGCTTTAGCGGGAGTACATACAATGAGCAGTTCTTC.

At least ten counts were recorded for this clonotype. The CDR3 region has the DNA TGCGCCAGCAGCTTGGCGGCGGTTGGGGCCACAGATACGCAGTATTTT. Protein product: CASSLAAVGATDTQYF. V is TRBV5-1 and J is TRBJ2-3; tentatively, D is TRBD1 (5 bases). Germline-derived CDR1 and CDR2 are SGHRS and YFSETQ. The CDR3 consists of 16 residues. The ends were cut back, 0 bases at V and 2 bases at J, with 13 bases in the middle.

This clonotype came up many times. This sequence joins TRBV28 and TRBJ2-7, with TRBD2 matching 7 bases. V shed 4 bases, J shed 0 bases, and the junction held 3 bases outside the gene matches. Germline V gives CDR1 MDHEN, CDR2 SYDVKM. The CDR3 is 14 residues long. CDR3 sequence reads: CASSSQRDSYEQYF. The DNA of the CDR3 is TGTGCCAGCAGTTCCCAGCGGGACTCCTACGAGCAGTACTTC.

This clonotype was seen many times. CDR3 in amino acids: CASSLKAGAPLHF. As DNA, the CDR3 is TGTGCCAGCAGCTTAAAAGCAGGGGCACCCCTCCACTTT. The genes are TRBV7-3 and TRBJ1-6; D is possibly TRBD1 (6 bases). This CDR3 has 13 amino acids. Germline values: CDR1 SGHTA, CDR2 FQGTGA. Trimming left V 1 base short and J 11 bases short, with 9 bases between.

The V call is TRBV28, the J call TRBJ1-2; tentative D call: TRBD1 (5 bases). CDR3 length: 14 amino acids. The germline gives CDR1 MDHEN, CDR2 SYDVKM. The V and J ends lost 6 bases and 5 bases respectively, with 16 bases between them. The CDR3 nucleotides are TGTGCCAGCAGAACCTCCGGGACGGAGTATGGCTACACCTTC. It encodes CASRTSGTEYGYTF.

This clonotype appeared a few times. V gene TRBV20-1 combines with J gene TRBJ2-1; TRBD2 matches at 14 bases. The CDR3 contains 19 residues. The trim removed 5 bases at V and 7 bases at J, leaving 19 bases unmatched. Germline CDR1 and CDR2: DFQATT and SNEGSKA (reference sequence). The chain's CDR3 is CSAVGGGLAGGSVDNEQFF. The CDR3, as DNA: TGCAGTGCTGTCGGGGGAGGACTAGCGGGAGGTTCGGTCGATAATGAGCAGTTCTTC.